Sequencing of this T cell receptor beta chain was carried out in a study of shared T cell receptors in the human thymus. TCRdb's copy holds only in-frame clones and misses some; the assay was immunoSEQ multiplex PCR. The repertoire holds about 610,000 clones, with 85% to 90% as singletons. Trimming pared 3 bases from V and 6 bases from J, leaving 15 bases between. There are 13 residues in the CDR3. From germline, CDR1 is GTSNPN and CDR2 SVGIG (reference sequence). These same records also appear under a second study, on human thymus T cells. That source adds: Resections that were taken during corrective heart surgery supplied the thymus tissue. There appeared to be biased usage of V and J genes in thymic and blood repertoires. Thymic repertoires overlap heavily among unrelated individuals, related research has reported.

The sequence was obtained from a boy under two years old with a congenital heart defect. The sequencing input was thymocytes. The chain has TRBV30 and TRBJ2-7; D is perhaps TRBD2 (5 bases). The CDR3 spells CAWRGGSVFEQYF. The CDR3 DNA reads as TGTGCCTGGAGGGGTGGGAGTGTGTTCGAGCAGTACTTC.